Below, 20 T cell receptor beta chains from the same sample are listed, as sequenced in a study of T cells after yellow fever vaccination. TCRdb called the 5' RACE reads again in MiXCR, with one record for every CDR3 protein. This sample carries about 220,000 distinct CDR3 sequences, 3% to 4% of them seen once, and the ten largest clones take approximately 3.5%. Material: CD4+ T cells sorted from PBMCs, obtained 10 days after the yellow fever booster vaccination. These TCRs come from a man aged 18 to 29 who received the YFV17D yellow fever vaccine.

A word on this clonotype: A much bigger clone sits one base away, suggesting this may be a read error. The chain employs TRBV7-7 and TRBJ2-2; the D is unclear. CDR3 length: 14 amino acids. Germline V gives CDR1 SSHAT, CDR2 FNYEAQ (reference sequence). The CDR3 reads CASSLGPNSGELFF. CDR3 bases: TGTGCTAGCAGCTTAGGGCCGAACAGCGGGGAGCTGTTTTTT. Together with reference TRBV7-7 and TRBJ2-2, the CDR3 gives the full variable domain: GAGVSQSPRYKVTKRGQDVTLRCDPISSHATLYWYQQALGQGPEFLTYFNYEAQPDKSGLPSDRFSAERPEGSISTLTIQRTEQRDSAMYRCASSLGPNSGELFFGEGSRLTVL.

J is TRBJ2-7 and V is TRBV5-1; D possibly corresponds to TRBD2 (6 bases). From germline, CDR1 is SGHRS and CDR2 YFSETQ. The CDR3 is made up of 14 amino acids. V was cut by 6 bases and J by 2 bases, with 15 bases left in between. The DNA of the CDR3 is TGCGCCAGCAACATTGGAGGGGCAGCCTACGAGCAGTACTTC. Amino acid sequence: CASNIGGAAYEQYF.

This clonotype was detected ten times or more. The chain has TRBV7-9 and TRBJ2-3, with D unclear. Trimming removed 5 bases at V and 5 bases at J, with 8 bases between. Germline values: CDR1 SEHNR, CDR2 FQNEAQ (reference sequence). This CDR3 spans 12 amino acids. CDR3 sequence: CASSPTEDTQYF. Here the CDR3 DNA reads TGTGCCAGCAGCCCGACGGAAGATACGCAGTATTTT.

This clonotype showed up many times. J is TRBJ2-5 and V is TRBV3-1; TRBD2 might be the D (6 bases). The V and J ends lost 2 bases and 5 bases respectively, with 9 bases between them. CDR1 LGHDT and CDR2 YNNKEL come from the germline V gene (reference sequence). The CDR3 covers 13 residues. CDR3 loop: CASSQRGGETQYF. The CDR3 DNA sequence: TGTGCCAGCAGCCAACGTGGGGGGGAGACCCAGTACTTC.

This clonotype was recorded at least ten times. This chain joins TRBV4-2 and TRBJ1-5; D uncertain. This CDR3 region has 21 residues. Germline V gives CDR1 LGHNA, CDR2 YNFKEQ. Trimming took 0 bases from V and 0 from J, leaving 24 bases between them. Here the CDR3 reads CASSQDPSSSTGGSSNQPQHF. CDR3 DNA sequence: TGTGCCAGCAGCCAAGATCCGTCGAGTTCCACTGGCGGGAGTAGCAATCAGCCCCAGCATTTT.

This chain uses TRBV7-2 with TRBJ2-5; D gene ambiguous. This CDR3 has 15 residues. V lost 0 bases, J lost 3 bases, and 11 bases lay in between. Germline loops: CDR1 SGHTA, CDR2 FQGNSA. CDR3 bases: TGTGCCAGCAGCTTAGCGGGGTCGACAAAAGAGACCCAGTACTTC. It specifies CASSLAGSTKETQYF.

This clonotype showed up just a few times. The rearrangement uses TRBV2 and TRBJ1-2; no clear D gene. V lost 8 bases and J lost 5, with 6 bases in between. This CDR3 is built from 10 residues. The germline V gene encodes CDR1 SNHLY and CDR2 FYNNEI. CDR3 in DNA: TGTGCCAGCTACAGTTATGGCTACACCTTC. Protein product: CASYSYGYTF.

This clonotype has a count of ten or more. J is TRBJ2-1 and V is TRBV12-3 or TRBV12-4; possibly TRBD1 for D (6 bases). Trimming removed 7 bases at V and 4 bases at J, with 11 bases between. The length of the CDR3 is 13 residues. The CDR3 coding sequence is TGTGCCAGCACCTTGGACAGTTACAATGAGCAGTTCTTC. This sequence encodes CASTLDSYNEQFF.

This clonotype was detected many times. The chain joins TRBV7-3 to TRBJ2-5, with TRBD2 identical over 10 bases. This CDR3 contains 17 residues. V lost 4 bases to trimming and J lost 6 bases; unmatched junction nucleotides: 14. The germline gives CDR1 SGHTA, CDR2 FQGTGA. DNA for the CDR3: TGTGCCAGCAGCTATCCGGGACTAGCGACTTCCTTGCAGACCCAGTACTTC. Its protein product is CASSYPGLATSLQTQYF.

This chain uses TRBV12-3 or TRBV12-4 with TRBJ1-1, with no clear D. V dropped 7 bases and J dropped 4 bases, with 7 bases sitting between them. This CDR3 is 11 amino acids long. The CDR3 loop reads CASTSLTEAFF. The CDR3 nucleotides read TGTGCCAGCACTTCCCTCACTGAAGCTTTCTTT.

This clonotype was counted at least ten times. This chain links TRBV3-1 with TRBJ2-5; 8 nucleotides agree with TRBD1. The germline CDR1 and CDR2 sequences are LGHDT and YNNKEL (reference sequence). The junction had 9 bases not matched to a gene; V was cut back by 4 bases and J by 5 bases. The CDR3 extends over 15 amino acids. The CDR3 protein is CASSRPGQGRETQYF. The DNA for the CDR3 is TGTGCCAGCAGCCGCCCTGGACAGGGCCGCGAGACCCAGTACTTC.

The CDR3 protein is CASTPGGEGRTQYF. The DNA of the CDR3 is TGCGCCAGCACCCCCGGTGGGGAGGGAAGGACCCAGTACTTC. This chain connects TRBV5-1 to TRBJ2-5; 7 bases are a match to TRBD2. Germline CDR1 and CDR2: SGHRS and YFSETQ. J lost 7 bases, V lost 6 bases, and 12 bases had no gene match. The CDR3 length is 14 residues.

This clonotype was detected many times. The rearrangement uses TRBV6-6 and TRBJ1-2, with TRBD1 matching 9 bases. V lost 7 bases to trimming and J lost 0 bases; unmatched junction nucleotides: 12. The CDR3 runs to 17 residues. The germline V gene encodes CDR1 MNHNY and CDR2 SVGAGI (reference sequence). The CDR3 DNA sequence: TGTGCCAGCATTCCCGGGACAGGGAAGTTCCCTAACTATGGCTACACCTTC. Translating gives CASIPGTGKFPNYGYTF.

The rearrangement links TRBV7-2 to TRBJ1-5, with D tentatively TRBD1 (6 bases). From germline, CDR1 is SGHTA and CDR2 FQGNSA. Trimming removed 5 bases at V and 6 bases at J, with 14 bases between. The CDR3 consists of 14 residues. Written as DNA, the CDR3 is TGTGCCAGCAGCCTCCGGGGGGGGGCTCAGCCCCAGCATTTT. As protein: CASSLRGGAQPQHF.

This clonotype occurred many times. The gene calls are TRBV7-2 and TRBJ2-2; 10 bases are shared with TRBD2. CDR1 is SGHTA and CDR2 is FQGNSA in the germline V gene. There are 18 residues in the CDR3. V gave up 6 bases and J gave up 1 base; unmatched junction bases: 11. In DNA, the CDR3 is TGTGCCAGCAGGAGGAGGACATGGACTAGCGGGAACACCGGGGAGCTGTTTTTT. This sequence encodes CASRRRTWTSGNTGELFF.

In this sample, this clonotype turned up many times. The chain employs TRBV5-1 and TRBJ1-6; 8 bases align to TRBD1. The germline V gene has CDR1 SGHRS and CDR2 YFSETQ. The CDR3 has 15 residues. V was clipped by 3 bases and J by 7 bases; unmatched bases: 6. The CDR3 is CASSSQGARNSPLHF. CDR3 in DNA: TGCGCCAGCAGCTCCCAGGGGGCGAGGAATTCACCCCTCCACTTT.

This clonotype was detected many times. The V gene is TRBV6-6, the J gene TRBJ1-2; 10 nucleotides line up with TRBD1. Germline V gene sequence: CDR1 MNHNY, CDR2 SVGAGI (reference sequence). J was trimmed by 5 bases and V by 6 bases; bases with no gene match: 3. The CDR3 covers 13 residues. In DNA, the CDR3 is TGTGCCAGCAGCAGGGGACAGGGGTATGGCTACACCTTC. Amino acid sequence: CASSRGQGYGYTF.

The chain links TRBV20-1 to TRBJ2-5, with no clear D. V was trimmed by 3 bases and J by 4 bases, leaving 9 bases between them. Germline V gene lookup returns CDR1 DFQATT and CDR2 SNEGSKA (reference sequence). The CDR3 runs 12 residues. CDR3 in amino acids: CSASGQGETQYF. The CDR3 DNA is TGCAGTGCTAGCGGGCAAGGAGAGACCCAGTACTTC.

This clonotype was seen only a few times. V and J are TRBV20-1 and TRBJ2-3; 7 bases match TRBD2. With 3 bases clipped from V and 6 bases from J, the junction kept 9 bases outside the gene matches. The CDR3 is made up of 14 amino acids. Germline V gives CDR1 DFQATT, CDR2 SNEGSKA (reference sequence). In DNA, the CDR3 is TGCAGTGCTAGTGGCGGGGGAAATTTGGATACGCAGTATTTT. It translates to CSASGGGNLDTQYF.

CDR3: CASSQQGGADTQYF. The CDR3 region has the DNA TGTGCCAGCAGCCAACAAGGGGGGGCAGATACGCAGTATTTT. The rearrangement joins TRBV12-3 or TRBV12-4 to TRBJ2-3; D might be TRBD2 (7 bases). Deletions cut 6 bases from V and 4 bases from J, with 14 bases between. CDR3 length: 14 residues.